These 28 T cell receptor beta chains originate from one sample sequenced in a study of vaccination and CD4 T cells after COVID-19. Treatment specified: roughly 10-day PBMC culture with coronavirus spike peptide pools or control peptides (ViraFEST assay). The unexposed donor's CD4+ T cells were collected before the COVID-19 pandemic (2011-2018). CD4+ T cells that had been cultured provided DNA sequenced with the Oncomine TCR Beta short-read assay. TCRdb reanalysed the PCR reads using MiXCR and keeps one entry per CDR3 protein. The profile shows 7,000 or so distinct CDR3 sequences, about 38% of them singletons. Their target antigens are unknown. Material for sequencing was CD4+ T cells from blood, cultured in vitro. These receptors were taken from a human donor in good health.

The chain combines TRBV6-1 with TRBJ2-2; D not resolved. Germline V gene sequence: CDR1 MNHNS, CDR2 SASEGT. Deletions cut 7 bases from V and 5 bases from J, with 11 bases between. The CDR3 is 13 amino acids. Here the CDR3 DNA reads TGTGCCAGCACCCTAGGTCGGACCGGGGAGCTGTTTTTT. Its translation: CASTLGRTGELFF.

The gene calls are TRBV10-3 and TRBJ2-2; D not certain. The CDR3 sequence is 12 residues long. The germline V and J ends were trimmed by 0 bases and 7 bases, with 3 bases remaining between them. Germline CDR1 ENHRY, CDR2 SYGVKD. In DNA, the CDR3 is TGTGCCATCAGTGAGTCTGGCGGGGAGCTGTTTTTT. As protein: CAISESGGELFF.

Judged by abundance, this clonotype is medium-sized. The rearrangement links TRBV6-1 to TRBJ2-5; 13 nucleotides align to TRBD2. Germline assignment: CDR1 MNHNS and CDR2 SASEGT. J gave up 5 bases and V 2 bases, and 2 bases lay outside the gene matches. The CDR3 has 15 residues. The CDR3 region is CASSETSGGAETQYF. The CDR3 DNA reads as TGTGCCAGCAGTGAAACTAGCGGGGGGGCGGAGACCCAGTACTTC.

The chain has TRBV19 and TRBJ2-7; D may correspond to TRBD1 or TRBD2 (5 bases each). Germline lookup yields CDR1 LNHDA and CDR2 SQIVND (reference sequence). Trimming pared 4 bases from V and 0 bases from J, leaving 13 bases between. The CDR3 is made up of 15 amino acids. CDR3 in amino acids: CASSTGTDISYEQYF. For the CDR3, the DNA is TGTGCCAGTAGTACCGGGACGGACATCTCCTACGAGCAGTACTTC.

The gene calls are TRBV24-1 and TRBJ1-1; unclear D gene. The germline CDR1 and CDR2 sequences are KGHDR and SFDVKD. Trimming cost V 8 bases and J 3 bases, with 9 bases left between them. This CDR3 region has 12 residues. The DNA for the CDR3 is TGTGCCACCATGGGGAGTCACACTGAAGCTTTCTTT. This translates into CATMGSHTEAFF.

Within the sample, this clonotype is medium-sized. The chain combines TRBV7-2 with TRBJ2-7, with TRBD2 identical over 7 bases. The CDR3 runs 17 residues. Germline loops: CDR1 SGHTA, CDR2 FQGNSA. The V and J ends lost 5 bases and 0 bases, in that order; junction bases with no gene match: 13. CDR3 sequence: CASSALAALHTSYEQYF. As DNA, the CDR3 is TGTGCCAGCAGCGCCCTAGCGGCCCTTCATACCTCCTACGAGCAGTACTTC.

This clonotype showed up just a few times. The rearrangement joins TRBV6-1 to TRBJ2-1; no clear D. Germline CDR1 reads MNHNS; CDR2 reads SASEGT. Trimming cost V 3 bases and J 16 bases, with 19 bases left between them. The CDR3 totals 13 residues. The CDR3 region has the DNA TGTGCCAGCAGTGATGGAGCCCGCCCAGATCGATTCTTC. This gives the protein CASSDGARPDRFF.

The chain uses TRBV7-9 and TRBJ2-7, with 8 bases matching TRBD1. This CDR3 spans 14 amino acids. Germline loops: CDR1 SEHNR, CDR2 FQNEAQ (reference sequence). The trim removed 1 base at V and 5 bases at J, leaving 4 bases unmatched. This CDR3 reads CASSLVTGVDEQYF. CDR3 nucleotide sequence: TGTGCCAGCAGCTTAGTGACAGGGGTCGACGAGCAGTACTTC.

The table lists this clonotype with a few counts. The chain carries TRBV29-1 and TRBJ1-1; perhaps TRBD1 as D (5 bases). This CDR3 is 15 amino acids long. The V end lost 5 bases, the J end lost 0 bases, and 16 bases lay between the germline ends. CDR1 SQVTM and CDR2 ANQGSEA come from the germline V gene. The CDR3 sequence: CSVLRSRAMNTEAFF. CDR3 nucleotides: TGCAGCGTTTTAAGGTCCAGGGCAATGAACACTGAAGCTTTCTTT.

The chain joins TRBV27 to TRBJ1-2, with TRBD1 matching over 7 bases. CDR1 is MNHEY, CDR2 SMNVEV, per germline (reference sequence). This CDR3 has 13 residues. V shed 4 bases and J 8 bases; nucleotides not matched to a gene: 7. DNA for the CDR3: TGTGCCAGCAGTTCTTCCCCAGGGGGAGGCTACACCTTC. This gives the protein CASSSSPGGGYTF.

The chain couples TRBV18 to TRBJ1-6; weak D call: TRBD1 (5 bases). Germline CDR1 KGHSH, CDR2 LQKENI. This CDR3 comprises 16 residues. The V end lost 2 bases, the J end lost 8 bases, and 16 bases lay between the germline ends. CDR3 protein: CASSPAVQVKDSPLHF. Written as DNA, the CDR3 is TGTGCCAGCTCACCAGCGGTACAGGTTAAGGATTCACCCCTCCACTTT.

The chain is built from TRBV6-4 and TRBJ2-1, with TRBD2 identical over 13 bases. V dropped 4 bases and J dropped 6; count of bases not matched to a gene: 0. Germline V gene sequence: CDR1 MRHNA, CDR2 SNTAGT. This CDR3 spans 14 amino acids. CDR3 DNA sequence: TGTGCCAGCAGTGGACTAGCGGGGGGCAATGAGCAGTTCTTC. This sequence encodes CASSGLAGGNEQFF.

CDR3 loop: CASSLDYRSTDTQYF. Here the CDR3 DNA reads TGTGCCAGCAGCCTAGACTACCGTAGCACAGATACGCAGTATTTT. The chain links TRBV7-2 to TRBJ2-3; a possible D gene is TRBD2 (5 bases). The V end lost 5 bases, the J end lost 0 bases, and 12 bases lay between the germline ends. The length of the CDR3 is 15 residues. Germline V gene data show CDR1 as SGHTA and CDR2 as FQGNSA. The variable domain in full, completed from reference TRBV7-2 and TRBJ2-3, reads GAGVSQSPSNKVTEKGKDVELRCDPISGHTALYWYRQSLGQGLEFLIYFQGNSAPDKSGLPSDRFSAERTGGSVSTLTIQRTQQEDSAVYLCASSLDYRSTDTQYFGPGTRLTVL.

This sequence joins TRBV7-6 and TRBJ2-7; the D is unclear. The CDR3 runs to 16 residues. V dropped 1 base and J dropped 7 bases, with 20 bases sitting between them. CDR1 and CDR2 from the germline V gene are SGHVS and FNYEAQ. This CDR3 is CASSLVPGEFTREQYF. The CDR3 DNA follows: TGTGCCAGCAGCTTAGTCCCCGGAGAGTTTACGAGGGAGCAGTACTTC.

This clonotype appeared a few times. The chain is built from TRBV19 and TRBJ2-7; no firm D call. Germline V gives CDR1 LNHDA, CDR2 SQIVND (reference sequence). Trimming pared 5 bases from V and 2 bases from J, leaving 10 bases between. The CDR3 loop spans 13 amino acids. The CDR3 bases are TGTGCCAGTAGTCCCACTCGCGCCTACGAGCAGTACTTC. Protein product: CASSPTRAYEQYF.

The chain carries TRBV6-1 and TRBJ2-3; the D gene could be TRBD1 or TRBD2 (5 bases each). In germline, CDR1 is MNHNS, CDR2 SASEGT. The ends were cut back, 6 bases at V and 1 base at J, with 11 bases in the middle. The CDR3 is made up of 14 amino acids. CDR3 coding DNA: TGTGCCAGCAGGTTCGGGGCCCGCACAGATACGCAGTATTTT. Protein product: CASRFGARTDTQYF.

The chain joins TRBV19 to TRBJ1-2, with D unclear. CDR3 length: 13 residues. V dropped 3 bases and J dropped 8 bases, with 13 bases sitting between them. Looked up from germline, CDR1 is LNHDA and CDR2 is SQIVND (reference sequence). The CDR3: CASSIMSWRGYTF. The CDR3 nucleotides are TGTGCCAGTAGTATCATGTCCTGGCGGGGCTACACCTTC.

This clonotype was observed once. V gene TRBV5-6 combines with J gene TRBJ1-1, with D perhaps matching TRBD1 (5 bases). The germline gives CDR1 SGHDT, CDR2 YYEEEE. Deletions cut 4 bases from V and 4 bases from J, with 17 bases between. This CDR3 has 15 amino acids. The CDR3 reads CASSLGAGLATEAFF. In DNA, the CDR3 is TGTGCCAGCAGCCTAGGGGCAGGGTTGGCCACTGAAGCTTTCTTT.

CDR3 protein: CASRVTSGGTYEQYF. Written as DNA, the CDR3 is TGTGCCAGCAGGGTAACTAGCGGGGGGACCTACGAGCAGTACTTC. The chain recombines TRBV12-3 or TRBV12-4 with TRBJ2-7; 12 bases fit TRBD2. This CDR3 region has 15 residues. Trimming removed 6 bases from V and 2 bases from J; junction bases left unmatched: 5.

This clonotype was observed a few times. This chain links TRBV6-5 with TRBJ1-6; 7 bases match TRBD1. With 0 bases clipped from V and 9 bases from J, the junction kept 17 bases outside the gene matches. The CDR3 extends over 19 amino acids. The germline V gene encodes CDR1 MNHEY and CDR2 SVGAGI. CDR3 region: CASSYSLARSRGESSPLHF. CDR3 nucleotides: TGTGCCAGCAGTTACTCACTCGCGCGGAGCAGGGGGGAAAGTTCACCCCTCCACTTT.

This clonotype showed up just a few times. This chain connects TRBV15 to TRBJ1-1; D not resolved. Trimming removed 3 bases at V and 11 bases at J, with 19 bases between. The CDR3 consists of 14 residues. CDR1 and CDR2 from the germline V gene are LNHNV and YYDKDF (reference sequence). The DNA of the CDR3 is TGTGCCACCAGCAGGCCTCCAGAGACGAATATGGCTTTCTTT. As protein: CATSRPPETNMAFF.

By share of the sample, this clonotype is medium-sized (0.01 to 0.1%). CDR3 DNA sequence: TGCAGTGCGTTGGACAGAAAGCAGTATTTT. It encodes CSALDRKQYF. The rearrangement joins TRBV20-1 to TRBJ2-3; D is perhaps TRBD1 (6 bases). The CDR3 has 10 residues. V lost 6 bases and J lost 11, with 12 bases in between. Germline assignment: CDR1 DFQATT and CDR2 SNEGSKA (reference sequence).

The CDR3 region is CASSDSSTSTDTQYF. In DNA, the CDR3 is TGTGCCAGCAGTGACTCGAGTACTAGCACAGATACGCAGTATTTT. This chain connects TRBV6-4 to TRBJ2-3; D unclear. Trimming shortened V by 0 bases and J by 0 bases, and 7 bases separated the two germline ends. The CDR3 is 15 residues long. CDR1 is MRHNA and CDR2 is SNTAGT in the germline V gene.

Notes on this clonotype: At one end, the junction sequence differs from germline, possibly due to a read error. This chain uses TRBV7-2 with TRBJ1-1; a possible D gene is TRBD1 (5 bases). This CDR3 contains 14 residues. The germline V gene encodes CDR1 SGHTA and CDR2 FQGNSA. The chain's CDR3 is CASSQEGFGGRAFF. CDR3 in DNA: TGCGCCAGCAGCCAAGAGGGTTTCGGGGGGAGGGCTTTCTTT.

The chain is built from TRBV12-3 or TRBV12-4 and TRBJ2-1; D possibly corresponds to TRBD2 (6 bases). The CDR3 spans 18 residues. V shed 6 bases and J shed 5 bases, with 26 bases lying between them. DNA for the CDR3: TGTGCCAGCAGGAGGTCCTGGAGGGCGGAGAACCCCCACAATGAGCAGTTCTTC. Its translation is CASRRSWRAENPHNEQFF.

This clonotype was detected only a few times. The V and J genes are TRBV9 and TRBJ2-7; D could derive from TRBD1 or TRBD2 (5 bases each). Germline CDR1 SGDLS, CDR2 YYNGEE. V lost 4 bases and J 2 bases, leaving 13 bases between the germline ends. The CDR3 loop spans 14 amino acids. CDR3: CASSPSGAPYEQYF. CDR3 sequence (DNA): TGTGCCAGCAGCCCCTCCGGGGCGCCCTACGAGCAGTACTTC.

V usage is TRBV6-1 and J usage is TRBJ2-5; the D gene is possibly TRBD2 (6 bases). The CDR3 sequence is 14 residues long. V dropped 4 bases and J dropped 4 bases, with 13 bases sitting between them. In germline, CDR1 is MNHNS, CDR2 SASEGT. CDR3 nucleotides: TGTGCCAGCAGTGCAATGATCGGGGGAGAGACCCAGTACTTC. Protein sequence: CASSAMIGGETQYF.

The chain employs TRBV12-3 or TRBV12-4 and TRBJ1-5; the D gene is possibly TRBD1 (6 bases). V lost 5 bases and J 1 base, leaving 12 bases between the germline ends. The CDR3 is 15 amino acids. Here the CDR3 DNA reads TGTGCCAGCAGTCCACTCGACAGGAGCAATCAGCCCCAGCATTTT. Encoded protein: CASSPLDRSNQPQHF.